The TCR beta chain under discussion was sequenced for a study of OX40 agonist ivuxolimab in advanced cancers. The assay was immunoSEQ multiplex PCR, and TCRdb's table has in-frame clones only and misses some. The sample records approximately 76,000 clones, about 88% being singletons. V lost 1 base and J lost 5, with 6 bases in between. The germline V gene has CDR1 MGHRA and CDR2 YSYEKL. This CDR3 region has 13 residues. The sample holds a few counts of this clone. The TCR originated in an adult with an advanced solid tumor such as melanoma, head and neck, liver or kidney cancer. This material consisted of CD4+ or CD8+ T cells sorted from blood, taken in a trial of the OX40 agonist ivuxolimab. The J gene is TRBJ1-5, the V gene TRBV4-1; D uncertain. The CDR3 here is CASSQAGYQPQHF. The CDR3 nucleotides read TGCGCCAGCAGCCAAGCTGGGTATCAGCCCCAGCATTTT.